The text below deals with one T cell receptor (beta chain). The PCR employed 60 Vbeta primers together with 13 Jbeta primers. TCRdb keeps only in-frame clones here, not all; method: immunoSEQ multiplex PCR. The sample yields over 150,000 clones, approximately 72% seen once. This specimen comes from a study of cytomegalovirus exposure and HLA in healthy donors. The CDR3 consists of 15 residues. CDR1 is KGHSH and CDR2 is LQKENI in the germline V gene. Deletions cut 3 bases from V and 0 bases from J, with 9 bases between. The receptor was derived from a man in his late teens or twenties in good health and CMV-seronegative. The gene calls are TRBV18 and TRBJ1-3; no firm D call. The sequenced sample was PBMCs. The CDR3 sequence: CASSPGPGSGNTIYF. Here the CDR3 DNA reads TGTGCCAGCTCACCTGGGCCTGGCTCTGGAAACACCATATATTTT.